This record concerns one TCR beta chain sequence. As originally analysed: For nucleated cells, counts were estimated from reference gene primer amplification. The protocol was immunoSEQ multiplex PCR, while the TCRdb copy is restricted to in-frame clones and leaves out a portion. The V and J calls and clone size are taken from that table; D and trimming were inferred from the DNA. The sample lists 150,000 or so clones, 80% to 90% occurring once. The data derive from a study of blood T cell repertoires in COVID-19. The CDR3 is 13 amino acids. Germline V CDR1 and CDR2: MNHEY, SVGEGT. V was cut by 4 bases and J by 8 bases, with 12 bases left in between.

The rearrangement links TRBV6-2 or TRBV6-3 to TRBJ2-1, with no clear D. The sequence came from a man younger than 30 with COVID-19, enrolled during active disease. The sample comprised peripheral blood. CDR3 region: CASSLQAWDEQFF. The CDR3 DNA reads TGTGCCAGCAGTTTGCAGGCTTGGGATGAGCAGTTCTTC.